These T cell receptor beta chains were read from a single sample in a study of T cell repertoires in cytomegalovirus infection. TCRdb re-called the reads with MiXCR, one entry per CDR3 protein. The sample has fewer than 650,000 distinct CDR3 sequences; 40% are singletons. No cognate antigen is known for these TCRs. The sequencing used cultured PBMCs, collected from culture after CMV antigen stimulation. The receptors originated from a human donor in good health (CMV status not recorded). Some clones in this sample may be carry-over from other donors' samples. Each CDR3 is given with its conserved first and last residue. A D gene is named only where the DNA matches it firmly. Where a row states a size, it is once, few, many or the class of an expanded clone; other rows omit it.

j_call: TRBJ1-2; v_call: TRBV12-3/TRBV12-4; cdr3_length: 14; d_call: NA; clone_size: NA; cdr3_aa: CASREAGFGYGYTF; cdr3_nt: TGTGCCAGCAGGGAAGCAGGGTTTGGCTACGGCTACACCTTC
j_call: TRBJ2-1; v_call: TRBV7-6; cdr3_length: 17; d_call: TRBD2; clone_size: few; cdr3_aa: CASSLLGRAEEGGEQFF; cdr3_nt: TGTGCCAGCAGCTTATTGGGGAGGGCGGAGGAAGGAGGTGAGCAGTTCTTC
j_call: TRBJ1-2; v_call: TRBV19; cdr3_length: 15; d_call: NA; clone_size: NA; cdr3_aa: CASSVSWYSYYGYTF; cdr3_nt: TGTGCCAGTAGTGTCTCTTGGTACAGTTACTATGGCTACACCTTC
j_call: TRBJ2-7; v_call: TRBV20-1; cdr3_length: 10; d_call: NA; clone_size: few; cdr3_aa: CSAAENEQYF; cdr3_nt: TGCAGTGCTGCGGAAAACGAGCAGTACTTC
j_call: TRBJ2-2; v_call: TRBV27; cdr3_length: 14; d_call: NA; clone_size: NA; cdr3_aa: CASRRQLNTGELFF; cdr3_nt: TGTGCCAGCAGGCGTCAGTTAAACACCGGGGAGCTGTTTTTT
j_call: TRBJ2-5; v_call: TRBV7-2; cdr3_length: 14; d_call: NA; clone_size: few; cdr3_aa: CASSSGNVGETQYF; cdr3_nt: TGTGCCAGCAGCTCCGGTAATGTCGGAGAGACCCAGTACTTC
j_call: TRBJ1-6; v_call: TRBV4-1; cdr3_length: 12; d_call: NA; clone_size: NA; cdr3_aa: CASSQTRESLHF; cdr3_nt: TGCGCCAGCAGCCAAACGAGAGAATCCCTCCACTTT
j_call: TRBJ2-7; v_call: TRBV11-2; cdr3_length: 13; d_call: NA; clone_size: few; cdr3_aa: CASSLDPYYEQYF; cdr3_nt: TGTGCCAGCAGCTTAGATCCATACTACGAGCAGTACTTC
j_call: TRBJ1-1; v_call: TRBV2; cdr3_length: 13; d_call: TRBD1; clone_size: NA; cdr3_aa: CASMDRGGTEAFF; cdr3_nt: TGTGCCAGCATGGACAGGGGGGGCACTGAAGCTTTCTTT
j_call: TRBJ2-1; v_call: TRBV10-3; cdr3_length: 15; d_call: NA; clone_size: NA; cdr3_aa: CAISSYSNSYNEQFF; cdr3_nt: TGTGCCATCAGTTCTTACAGTAACTCCTACAATGAGCAGTTCTTC
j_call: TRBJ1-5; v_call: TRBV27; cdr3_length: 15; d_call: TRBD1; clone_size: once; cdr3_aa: CASSRGTDSNQPQHF; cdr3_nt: TGTGCCAGCAGCCGGGGGACAGATAGCAATCAGCCCCAGCATTTT
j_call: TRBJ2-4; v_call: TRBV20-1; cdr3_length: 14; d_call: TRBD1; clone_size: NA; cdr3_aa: CSAPGQLAKNIQYF; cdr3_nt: TGCAGTGCACCGGGACAGCTAGCCAAAAACATTCAGTACTTC
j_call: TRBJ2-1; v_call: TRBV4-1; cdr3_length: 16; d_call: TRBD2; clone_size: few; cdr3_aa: CASSQDVLAGDNEQFF; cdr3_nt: TGCGCCAGCAGCCAAGATGTACTAGCGGGGGACAATGAGCAGTTCTTC
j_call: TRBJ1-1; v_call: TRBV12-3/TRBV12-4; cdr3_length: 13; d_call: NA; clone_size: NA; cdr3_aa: CASSVDRHTEAFF; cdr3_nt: TGTGCCAGCAGTGTGGACAGACATACTGAAGCTTTCTTT
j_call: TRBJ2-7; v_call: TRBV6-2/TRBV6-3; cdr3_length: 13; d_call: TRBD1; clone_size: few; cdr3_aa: CAVRGTGLNEQYF; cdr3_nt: TGTGCCGTTCGGGGGACAGGCCTCAACGAGCAGTACTTC
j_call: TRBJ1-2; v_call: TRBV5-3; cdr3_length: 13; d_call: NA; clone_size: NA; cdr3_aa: CASSWAGLRGYTF; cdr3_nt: TGTGCCAGCAGCTGGGCAGGGTTAAGGGGCTACACCTTC
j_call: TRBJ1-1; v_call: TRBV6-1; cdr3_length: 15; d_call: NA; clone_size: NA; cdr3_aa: CASSDDLGGSTEAFF; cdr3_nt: TGTGCCAGCAGTGATGACCTTGGGGGGTCCACTGAAGCTTTCTTT
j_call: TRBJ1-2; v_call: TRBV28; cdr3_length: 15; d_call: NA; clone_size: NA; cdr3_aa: CASWWGTGVNYGYTF; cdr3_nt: TGTGCCAGCTGGTGGGGAACGGGGGTCAACTATGGCTACACCTTC
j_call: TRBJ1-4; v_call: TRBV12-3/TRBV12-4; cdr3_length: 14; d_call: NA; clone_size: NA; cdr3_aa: CASTRRSANEKLFF; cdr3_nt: TGTGCCAGCACAAGAAGGTCGGCTAATGAAAAACTGTTTTTT
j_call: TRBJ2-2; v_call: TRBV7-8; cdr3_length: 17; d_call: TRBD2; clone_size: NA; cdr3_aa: CASSAGLAGGNTGELFF; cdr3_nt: TGTGCCAGCAGCGCGGGACTAGCGGGGGGTAACACCGGGGAGCTGTTTTTT
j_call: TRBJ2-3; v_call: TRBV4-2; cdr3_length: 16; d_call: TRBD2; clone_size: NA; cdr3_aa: CASSQPTSGGTDTQYF; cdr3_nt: TGTGCCAGCAGCCAACCGACTAGCGGGGGGACAGATACGCAGTATTTT
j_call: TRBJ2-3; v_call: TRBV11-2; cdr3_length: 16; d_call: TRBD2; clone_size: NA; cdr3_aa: CASSGTSGRATDTQYF; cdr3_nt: TGTGCCAGCAGCGGGACTAGCGGGAGGGCCACAGATACGCAGTATTTT
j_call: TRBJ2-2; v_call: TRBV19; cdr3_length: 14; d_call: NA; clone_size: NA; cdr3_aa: CASTQGGNTGELFF; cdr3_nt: TGTGCCAGCACCCAGGGGGGCAACACCGGGGAGCTGTTTTTT
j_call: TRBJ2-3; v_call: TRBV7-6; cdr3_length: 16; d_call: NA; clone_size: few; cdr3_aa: CASIHTPAGSTDTQYF; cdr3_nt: TGTGCCAGCATCCACACCCCTGCGGGAAGCACAGATACGCAGTATTTT